This T cell receptor beta chain derives from a study of cytomegalovirus exposure and HLA in healthy donors. Across the whole study: Ancestry clustering placed 70% to 85% of around 400 genotyped donors in the Caucasian-associated cluster. Study-level results: Productive status was seen about 87% or about 30% of the time for most TCR beta V segments in an earlier analysis.

This clone is classed as medium-sized by frequency. Its target is not known. CDR3 size: 15 residues. CDR1 MGHRA and CDR2 YSYEKL come from the germline V gene. The germline V and J ends were trimmed by 0 bases and 6 bases, with 14 bases remaining between them. PCR used 60 Vbeta primers and 13 Jbeta primers. Method: immunoSEQ multiplex PCR; TCRdb's copy keeps in-frame clones and lacks some. The data include tens of thousands of clones; the top ten clones carry approximately 13%. The receptor was isolated from a woman in her fifties or sixties in good health and CMV-seropositive. V gene TRBV4-1 combines with J gene TRBJ1-1, with D possibly matching TRBD1 (6 bases). The sample taken for sequencing was PBMCs. The CDR3 sequence: CASSQEGGPLAEAFF. In nucleotides, the CDR3 is TGCGCCAGCAGCCAAGAGGGGGGGCCGCTCGCTGAAGCTTTCTTT.